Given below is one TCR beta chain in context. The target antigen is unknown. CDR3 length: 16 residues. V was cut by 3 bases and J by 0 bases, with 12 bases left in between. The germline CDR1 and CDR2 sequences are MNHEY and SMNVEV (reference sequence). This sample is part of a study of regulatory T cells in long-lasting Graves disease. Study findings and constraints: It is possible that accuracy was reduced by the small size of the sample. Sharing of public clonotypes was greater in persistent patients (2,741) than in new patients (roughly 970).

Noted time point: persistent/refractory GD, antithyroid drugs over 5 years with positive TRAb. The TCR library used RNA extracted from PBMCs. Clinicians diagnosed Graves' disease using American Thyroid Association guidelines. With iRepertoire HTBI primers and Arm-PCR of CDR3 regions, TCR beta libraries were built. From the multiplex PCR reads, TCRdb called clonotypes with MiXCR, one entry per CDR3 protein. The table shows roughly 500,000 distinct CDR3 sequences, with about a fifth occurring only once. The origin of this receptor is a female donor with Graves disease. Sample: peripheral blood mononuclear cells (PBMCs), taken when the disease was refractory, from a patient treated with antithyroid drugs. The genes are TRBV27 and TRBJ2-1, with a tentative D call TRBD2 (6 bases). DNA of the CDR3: TGTGCCAGCAGTTTCCACTGGCGGGGCTCCTACAATGAGCAGTTCTTC. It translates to CASSFHWRGSYNEQFF.